This T cell receptor beta chain was documented in a study of blood T cell repertoires in COVID-19. Across the study: The United States, Italy and Spain provided the acute and convalescent COVID-19 samples. Sources were T cells, B-cell-depleted T cells, or PBMCs; the material itself was cDNA or gDNA.

As handled by the study authors: Estimates of nucleated cell counts were drawn from the amplification of reference gene primers. Clones were sequenced by immunoSEQ multiplex PCR, and TCRdb holds only the in-frame ones, with some missing. The V and J calls and clone size come from that table; D and trimming were worked out from the DNA. The sample carries roughly 220,000 clones, around 90% recorded once. Recovered status in Cohort 3 required two negative PCRs, clearance, or symptom resolution. Germline values: CDR1 SGHAT, CDR2 FQNNGV. Trimming took 1 base from V and 5 from J; bases not matched to a gene: 2. The CDR3 covers 15 residues.

The sequenced sample was PBMCs or T cells enriched from blood (not recorded which). The TCR comes from a young woman who had recovered from COVID-19. The chain has TRBV11-2 and TRBJ2-3, with 11 nucleotides matching TRBD2. The DNA for the CDR3 is TGTGCCAGCAGCTTAGCTAGCGGGGGGTTAGATACGCAGTATTTT. This encodes CASSLASGGLDTQYF. The whole variable domain, remainder taken from reference TRBV11-2 and TRBJ2-3, is EAGVAQSPRYKIIEKRQSVAFWCNPISGHATLYWYQQILGQGPKLLIQFQNNGVVDDSQLPKDRFSAERLKGVDSTLKIQPAKLEDSAVYLCASSLASGGLDTQYFGPGTRLTVL.